One sample yielded the 23 T cell receptor beta chains listed below, sequenced in a study of shared clonotypes between healthy human individuals. Profiled with immunoSEQ multiplex PCR; TCRdb holds only in-frame clones, not every one. The table has roughly 490,000 clones, 70% to 80% seen once. Sequenced: PBMCs. Receptors were obtained from a woman in her thirties or forties in good health. Some clones in this sample may be carry-over from other donors' samples.

This clone appeared a single time. The genes are TRBV7-6 and TRBJ1-2; 7 nucleotides agree with TRBD1. The CDR3 sequence is 17 residues long. Looked up from germline, CDR1 is SGHVS and CDR2 is FNYEAQ. V dropped 5 bases and J dropped 10; count of bases not matched to a gene: 22. The CDR3 nucleotides are TGTGCCAGCAGCCAAAACGCCCCGGGACAGAGTCTAATAAACTACACCTTC. Translation: CASSQNAPGQSLINYTF.

As for this clone: A far larger clone is a single base away, which makes a read error likely. Different DNA sequences within this sample yield the same CDR3. V usage is TRBV20-1 and J usage is TRBJ2-4; the D gene could be TRBD1 or TRBD2 (5 bases each). This CDR3 spans 11 amino acids. Germline V gene lookup returns CDR1 DFQATT and CDR2 SNEGSKA (reference sequence). CDR3 protein: CSARSGTIQYF. Here the CDR3 DNA reads TGCAGTGCCAGGTCCGGGACCATTCAATACTTC.

The chain has TRBV7-2 and TRBJ2-7; 8 nucleotides agree with TRBD1. The V gene's germline CDR1 is SGHTA and CDR2 FQGNSA. Trimming took 5 bases from V and 1 from J; bases not matched to a gene: 4. The CDR3 covers 14 residues. CDR3 loop: CASSPGQESYEQYF. The DNA for the CDR3 is TGTGCCAGCAGCCCGGGACAGGAGTCCTACGAGCAGTACTTC.

The gene calls are TRBV7-9 and TRBJ2-7; TRBD2 matches 8 bases. CDR3 length equals 17 residues. J gave up 4 bases and V 5 bases, and 16 bases lay outside the gene matches. CDR1 is SEHNR, CDR2 FQNEAQ, per germline (reference sequence). For the CDR3, the DNA is TGTGCCAGCAGCGGTAGGGTTAGCGGGACATCGAAATACGAGCAGTACTTC. It yields the protein CASSGRVSGTSKYEQYF.

J is TRBJ2-2 and V is TRBV7-2; the match to TRBD1 covers 7 bases. Germline loops: CDR1 SGHTA, CDR2 FQGNSA. This CDR3 contains 16 residues. Trimming removed 5 bases from V and 0 bases from J; junction bases left unmatched: 6. CDR3 protein: CASSAYRGANTGELFF. CDR3 bases: TGTGCCAGCAGCGCATACAGGGGTGCGAACACCGGGGAGCTGTTTTTT.

V gene TRBV27 combines with J gene TRBJ1-2; TRBD1 agrees at 7 bases. The CDR3 length is 16 residues. Losses at the gene ends were 5 bases for V and 4 bases for J; bases not matched to a gene: 13. From germline, CDR1 is MNHEY and CDR2 SMNVEV (reference sequence). CDR3 bases: TGTGCCAGCAGTACAACCGGGACAGTTAAAACCTATGGCTACACCTTC. Its protein product is CASSTTGTVKTYGYTF.

The V and J genes are TRBV6-6 and TRBJ1-5; 7 bases are shared with TRBD1. Germline values: CDR1 MNHNY, CDR2 SVGAGI (reference sequence). The trim removed 6 bases at V and 2 bases at J, leaving 4 bases unmatched. The CDR3 is 14 residues long. The CDR3 loop is CASRSTGGNQPQHF. The DNA of the CDR3 is TGTGCCAGCAGGAGTACAGGGGGCAATCAGCCCCAGCATTTT.

As to this clone: A clone one base away is much larger, so this may be a read error. The J gene is TRBJ1-1, the V gene TRBV28, with D possibly TRBD1 on 5 matching bases. This CDR3 has 18 residues. Germline loops: CDR1 MDHEN, CDR2 SYDVKM. V dropped 1 base and J dropped 6 bases, with 24 bases sitting between them. The CDR3 DNA is TGTGCCAGCAGTTTATTCTTGGTGTGGGGCAGGCCAAACGCTGAAGCTTTCTTT. It specifies CASSLFLVWGRPNAEAFF.

CDR3 sequence reads: CASSLVAIRAGELFF. The DNA for the CDR3 is TGTGCCAGCAGCTTAGTAGCCATCCGTGCCGGGGAGCTGTTTTTT. The rearrangement uses TRBV7-8 and TRBJ2-2, with D hard to call. Trimming removed 1 base from V and 6 bases from J, with 12 bases in between. The germline V gene encodes CDR1 SGHVS and CDR2 FQNEAQ. CDR3 length: 15 residues.

V is TRBV11-2 and J is TRBJ1-1; unclear D gene. The CDR3 has 15 amino acids. The V gene's germline CDR1 is SGHAT and CDR2 FQNNGV. Trimming took 1 base from V and 4 from J, leaving 13 bases between them. The CDR3 reads CASSLVLGSTTEAFF. In DNA form, the CDR3 reads TGTGCCAGCAGCTTAGTCCTGGGATCCACCACTGAAGCTTTCTTT. Full variable domain (remainder filled in from reference TRBV11-2 and TRBJ1-1): EAGVAQSPRYKIIEKRQSVAFWCNPISGHATLYWYQQILGQGPKLLIQFQNNGVVDDSQLPKDRFSAERLKGVDSTLKIQPAKLEDSAVYLCASSLVLGSTTEAFFGQGTRLTVV.

This clone was counted between two and nine times. The gene calls are TRBV2 and TRBJ1-1; D remains ambiguous. V was trimmed by 1 base and J by 11 bases, leaving 17 bases between them. The CDR3 runs to 14 residues. Germline V gene sequence: CDR1 SNHLY, CDR2 FYNNEI. The CDR3 DNA sequence: TGTGCCAGCAGTGAAGGGGTCGACGGACGTAGGGCTTTCTTT. Protein: CASSEGVDGRRAFF.

Remarks on this clone: Other nucleotide sequences in the sample specify the same CDR3. This chain joins TRBV5-1 and TRBJ1-5; weak D call: TRBD1 (6 bases). CDR1 SGHRS and CDR2 YFSETQ come from the germline V gene. V lost 0 bases to trimming and J lost 6 bases, with 10 bases between them. The CDR3 consists of 14 residues. CDR3 bases: TGCGCCAGCAGCTTGGGGGGGGCAGGTCAGCCCCAGCATTTT. Translated: CASSLGGAGQPQHF.

The chain's CDR3 is CASSVYTGNHNEQFF. In nucleotides, the CDR3 is TGTGCCAGCAGCGTATACACCGGGAACCACAATGAGCAGTTCTTC. V and J are TRBV9 and TRBJ2-1; D is possibly TRBD2 (5 bases). V was shortened by 1 base and J by 5 bases, with 13 bases between the two germline ends. Looked up from germline, CDR1 is SGDLS and CDR2 is YYNGEE. The CDR3 runs 15 residues.

V gene TRBV5-1 combines with J gene TRBJ1-1; possible D gene TRBD1, 5 bases. This CDR3 comprises 15 residues. Germline V gene sequence: CDR1 SGHRS, CDR2 YFSETQ. V was clipped by 3 bases and J by 4 bases, with 16 bases between them. This chain's CDR3 is CASSSAGAGGTEAFF. Written as DNA, the CDR3 is TGCGCCAGCAGCTCCGCCGGGGCGGGCGGCACTGAAGCTTTCTTT.

This rearrangement joins TRBV19 to TRBJ2-1; tentatively, D is TRBD2 (5 bases). Trimming shortened V by 7 bases and J by 0 bases, and 16 bases separated the two germline ends. In germline, CDR1 is LNHDA, CDR2 SQIVND (reference sequence). The CDR3 loop spans 16 amino acids. CDR3 in DNA: TGTGCCAGTACCCGTGGACTCGGTCGCTCCTACAATGAGCAGTTCTTC. It specifies CASTRGLGRSYNEQFF. Looking up the rest from reference TRBV19 and TRBJ2-1 gives the full variable domain: DGGITQSPKYLFRKEGQNVTLSCEQNLNHDAMYWYRQDPGQGLRLIYYSQIVNDFQKGDIAEGYSVSREKKESFPLTVTSAQKNPTAFYLCASTRGLGRSYNEQFFGPGTRLTVL.

The chain employs TRBV30 and TRBJ2-7, with D hard to call. Trimming pared 2 bases from V and 5 bases from J, leaving 16 bases between. The germline gives CDR1 GTSNPN, CDR2 SVGIG (reference sequence). The CDR3 spans 14 residues. In DNA form, the CDR3 reads TGTGCCTGGAGTTCTCTAGGGCTCGTCCACGAGCAGTACTTC. It translates to CAWSSLGLVHEQYF.

This chain connects TRBV7-2 to TRBJ1-1; TRBD1 might be the D (5 bases). Germline CDR1 reads SGHTA; CDR2 reads FQGNSA. V lost 2 bases and J 4 bases, leaving 11 bases between the germline ends. The CDR3 is made up of 14 amino acids. CDR3 DNA sequence: TGTGCCAGCAGCTTAAGCAGGGTCGGCACTGAAGCTTTCTTT. Amino acids: CASSLSRVGTEAFF.

The V and J genes are TRBV5-1 and TRBJ1-2, with TRBD1 matching over 10 bases. V gave up 0 bases and J gave up 7 bases; unmatched junction bases: 3. Germline assignment: CDR1 SGHRS and CDR2 YFSETQ. The CDR3 totals 14 residues. CDR3 region: CASSLAGTGAGYTF. CDR3 nucleotide sequence: TGCGCCAGCAGCTTGGCCGGGACAGGGGCTGGCTACACCTTC.

The chain links TRBV11-2 to TRBJ2-1; D remains unclear. CDR3 length: 16 amino acids. The germline V and J ends were trimmed by 5 bases and 0 bases, with 14 bases remaining between them. The V gene's germline CDR1 is SGHAT and CDR2 FQNNGV. CDR3 residues: CASSPPPFTSYNEQFF. CDR3 nucleotides: TGTGCCAGCAGCCCACCGCCCTTTACCTCCTACAATGAGCAGTTCTTC.

This chain joins TRBV18 and TRBJ2-5, with 9 bases fitting TRBD1. CDR3 length equals 16 residues. The J segment lost 4 bases and the V segment lost 1 base, leaving 7 bases of the junction unmatched. Germline assignment: CDR1 KGHSH and CDR2 LQKENI. As DNA, the CDR3 is TGTGCCAGCTCACCACGGGACAGGGCTCGGCGAGAGACCCAGTACTTC. As protein: CASSPRDRARRETQYF.

The CDR3 nucleotides are TGTGCCAGCAGCCCCGGACTAGCGGGAGCAGTTGAGCAGTTCTTC. Its protein is CASSPGLAGAVEQFF. The gene calls are TRBV5-4 and TRBJ2-1; 13 bases line up with TRBD2. Germline V lookup: CDR1 SGHNT, CDR2 YYREEE (reference sequence). With V trimmed by 4 bases and J by 9 bases, 7 bases remained unmatched. CDR3 size: 15 residues.

This chain uses TRBV2 with TRBJ1-1; 10 bases map to TRBD1. The V segment lost 6 bases and the J segment 4 bases; nucleotides outside the gene matches: 5. The CDR3 covers 14 residues. From germline, CDR1 is SNHLY and CDR2 FYNNEI. CDR3 nucleotides: TGTGCCAGCAGCTCCCGGACAGGGGGCACTGAAGCTTTCTTT. It translates to CASSSRTGGTEAFF.

The chain carries TRBV6-1 and TRBJ1-5; unclear D gene. The CDR3 is 15 amino acids. The V end was cut by 0 bases, the J end by 3 bases, with 9 bases between. Germline V CDR1 and CDR2: MNHNS, SASEGT. This CDR3 is CASSEARYFNQPQHF. CDR3 nucleotide sequence: TGTGCCAGCAGTGAAGCGCGGTACTTCAATCAGCCCCAGCATTTT.